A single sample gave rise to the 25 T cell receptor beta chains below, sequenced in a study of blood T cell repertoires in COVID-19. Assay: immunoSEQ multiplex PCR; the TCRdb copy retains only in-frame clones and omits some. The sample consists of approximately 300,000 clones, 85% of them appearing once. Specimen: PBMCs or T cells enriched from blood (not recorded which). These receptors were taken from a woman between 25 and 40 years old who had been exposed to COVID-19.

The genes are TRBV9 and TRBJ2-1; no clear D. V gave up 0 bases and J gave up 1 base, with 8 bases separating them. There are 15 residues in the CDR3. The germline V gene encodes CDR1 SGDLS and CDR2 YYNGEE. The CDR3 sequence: CASSVAARSYNEQFF. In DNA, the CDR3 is TGTGCCAGCAGCGTAGCGGCCAGGTCCTACAATGAGCAGTTCTTC.

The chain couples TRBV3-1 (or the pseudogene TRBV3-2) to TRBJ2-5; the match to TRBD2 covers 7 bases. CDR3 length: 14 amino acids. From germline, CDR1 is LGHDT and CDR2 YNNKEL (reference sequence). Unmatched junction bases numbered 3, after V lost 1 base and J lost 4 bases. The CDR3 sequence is CASSQGPGGETQYF. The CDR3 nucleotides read TGTGCCAGCAGCCAAGGTCCGGGGGGAGAGACCCAGTACTTC.

In DNA, the CDR3 is TGTGCCAGCAGTGAATCTATGACAGGCACTAATGAAAAACTGTTTTTT. Its translation: CASSESMTGTNEKLFF. The chain employs TRBV25-1 and TRBJ1-4; weak D call: TRBD1 (6 bases). The CDR3 has 16 amino acids. Germline assignment: CDR1 MGHDK and CDR2 SYGVNS. The germline V and J ends were trimmed by 1 base and 2 bases, with 11 bases remaining between them. Complete variable domain (other parts from reference TRBV25-1 and TRBJ1-4): EADIYQTPRYLVIGTGKKITLECSQTMGHDKMYWYQQDPGMELHLIHYSYGVNSTEKGDLSSESTVSRIRTEHFPLTLESARPSHTSQYLCASSESMTGTNEKLFFGSGTQLSVL.

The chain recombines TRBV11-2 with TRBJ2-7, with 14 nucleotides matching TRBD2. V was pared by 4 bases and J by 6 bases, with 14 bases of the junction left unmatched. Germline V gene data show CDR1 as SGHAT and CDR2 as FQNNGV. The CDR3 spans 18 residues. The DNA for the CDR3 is TGTGCCAGCAGCTCTACCCTAGGACTAGCGGGGGGCGGTCGCGAGCAGTACTTC. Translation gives CASSSTLGLAGGGREQYF. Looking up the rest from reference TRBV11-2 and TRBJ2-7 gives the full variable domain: EAGVAQSPRYKIIEKRQSVAFWCNPISGHATLYWYQQILGQGPKLLIQFQNNGVVDDSQLPKDRFSAERLKGVDSTLKIQPAKLEDSAVYLCASSSTLGLAGGGREQYFGPGTRLTVT.

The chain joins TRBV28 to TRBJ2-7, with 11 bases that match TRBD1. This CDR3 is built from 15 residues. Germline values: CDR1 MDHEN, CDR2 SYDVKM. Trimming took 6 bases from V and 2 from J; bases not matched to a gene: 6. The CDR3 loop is CASRLGQGATYEQYF. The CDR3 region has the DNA TGTGCCAGCAGGCTCGGACAGGGGGCGACCTACGAGCAGTACTTC. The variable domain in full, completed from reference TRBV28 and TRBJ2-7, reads DVKVTQSSRYLVKRTGEKVFLECVQDMDHENMFWYRQDPGLGLRLIYFSYDVKMKEKGDIPEGYSVSREKKERFSLILESASTNQTSMYLCASRLGQGATYEQYFGPGTRLTVT.

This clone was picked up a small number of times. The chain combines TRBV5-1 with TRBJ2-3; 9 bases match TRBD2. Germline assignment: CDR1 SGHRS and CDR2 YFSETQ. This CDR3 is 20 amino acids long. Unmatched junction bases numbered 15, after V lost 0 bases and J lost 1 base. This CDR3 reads CASSLVSSGGTTARTDTQYF. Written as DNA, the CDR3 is TGCGCCAGCAGCTTGGTTTCGAGCGGGGGGACCACCGCTCGCACAGATACGCAGTATTTT.

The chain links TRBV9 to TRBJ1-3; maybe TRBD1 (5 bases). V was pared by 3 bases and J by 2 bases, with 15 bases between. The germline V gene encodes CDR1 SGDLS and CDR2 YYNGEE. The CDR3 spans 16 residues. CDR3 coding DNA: TGTGCCAGCAGCGCGAGACCAGGGCCCCCTGGAAACACCATATATTTT. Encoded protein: CASSARPGPPGNTIYF.

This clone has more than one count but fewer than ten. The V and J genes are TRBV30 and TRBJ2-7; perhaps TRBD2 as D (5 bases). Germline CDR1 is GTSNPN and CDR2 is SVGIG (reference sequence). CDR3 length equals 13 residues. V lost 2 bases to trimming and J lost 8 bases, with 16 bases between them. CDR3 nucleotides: TGTGCCTGGAGTCTGTTCGGGATCTCCCAGCAGTACTTC. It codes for CAWSLFGISQQYF.

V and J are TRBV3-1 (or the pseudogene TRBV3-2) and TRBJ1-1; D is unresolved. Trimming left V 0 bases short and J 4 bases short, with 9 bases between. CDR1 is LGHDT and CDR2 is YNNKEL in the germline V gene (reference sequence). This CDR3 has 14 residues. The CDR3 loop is CASSQDPVATEAFF. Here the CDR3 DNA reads TGTGCCAGCAGCCAAGATCCCGTGGCCACTGAAGCTTTCTTT.

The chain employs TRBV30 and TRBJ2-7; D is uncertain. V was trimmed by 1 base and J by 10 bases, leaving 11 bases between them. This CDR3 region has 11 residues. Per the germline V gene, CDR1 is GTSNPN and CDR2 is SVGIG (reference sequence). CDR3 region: CAWSATVPQYF. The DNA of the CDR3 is TGTGCCTGGAGTGCCACGGTCCCTCAGTACTTC.

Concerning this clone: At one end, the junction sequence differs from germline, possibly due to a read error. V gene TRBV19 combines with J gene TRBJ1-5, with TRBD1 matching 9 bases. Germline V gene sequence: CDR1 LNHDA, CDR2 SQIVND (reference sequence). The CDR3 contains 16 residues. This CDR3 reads CASTVTGGGPSRPQHF. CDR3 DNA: TGTGCTAGTACAGTGACAGGGGGAGGCCCAAGTCGGCCCCAGCATTTT. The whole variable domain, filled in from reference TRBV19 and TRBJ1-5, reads DGGITQSPKYLFRKEGQNVTLSCEQNLNHDAMYWYRQDPGQGLRLIYYSQIVNDFQKGDIAEGYSVSREKKESFPLTVTSAQKNPTAFYLCASTVTGGGPSRPQHFGDGTRLSIL.

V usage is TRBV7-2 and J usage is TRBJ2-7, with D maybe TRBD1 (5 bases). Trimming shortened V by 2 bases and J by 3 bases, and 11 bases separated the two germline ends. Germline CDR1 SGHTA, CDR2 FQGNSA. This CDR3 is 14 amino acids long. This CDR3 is CASSLYRGRYEQYF. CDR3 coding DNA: TGTGCCAGCAGCTTATATAGGGGCCGCTACGAGCAGTACTTC.

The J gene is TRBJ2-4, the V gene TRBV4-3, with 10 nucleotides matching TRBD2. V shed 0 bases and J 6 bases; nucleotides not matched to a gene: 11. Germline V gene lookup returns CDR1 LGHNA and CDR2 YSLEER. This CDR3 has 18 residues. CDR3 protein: CASSQDKASGGGLNIQYF. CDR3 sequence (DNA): TGCGCCAGCAGCCAAGATAAAGCTAGCGGGGGAGGGTTAAACATTCAGTACTTC.

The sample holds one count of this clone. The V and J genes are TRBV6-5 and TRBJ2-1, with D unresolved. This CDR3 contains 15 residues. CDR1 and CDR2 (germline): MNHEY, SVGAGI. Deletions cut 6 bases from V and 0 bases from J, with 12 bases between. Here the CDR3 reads CASSITFSSYNEQFF. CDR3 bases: TGTGCCAGCAGCATAACGTTTAGCTCCTACAATGAGCAGTTCTTC.

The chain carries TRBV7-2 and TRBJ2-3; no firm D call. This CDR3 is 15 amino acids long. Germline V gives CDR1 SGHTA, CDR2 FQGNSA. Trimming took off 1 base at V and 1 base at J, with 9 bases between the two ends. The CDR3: CASSLESDRTDTQYF. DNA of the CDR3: TGTGCCAGCAGCTTAGAATCAGATCGCACAGATACGCAGTATTTT.

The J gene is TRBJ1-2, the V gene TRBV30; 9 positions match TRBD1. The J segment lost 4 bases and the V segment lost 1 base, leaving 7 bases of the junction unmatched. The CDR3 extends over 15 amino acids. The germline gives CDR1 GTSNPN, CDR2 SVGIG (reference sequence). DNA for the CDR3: TGTGCCTGGAGTGCGGGACAGGGACGGAGCTATGGCTACACCTTC. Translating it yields CAWSAGQGRSYGYTF.

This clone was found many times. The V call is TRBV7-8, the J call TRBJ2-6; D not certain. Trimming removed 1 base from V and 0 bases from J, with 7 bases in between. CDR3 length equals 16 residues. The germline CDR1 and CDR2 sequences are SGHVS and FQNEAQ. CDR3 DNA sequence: TGTGCCAGCAGCTTAGTCGGCGGCTCTGGGGCCAACGTCCTGACTTTC. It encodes CASSLVGGSGANVLTF.

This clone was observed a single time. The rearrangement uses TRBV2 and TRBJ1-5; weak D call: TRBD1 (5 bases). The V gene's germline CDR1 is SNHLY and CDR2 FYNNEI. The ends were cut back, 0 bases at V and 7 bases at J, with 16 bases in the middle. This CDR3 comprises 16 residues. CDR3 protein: CASSEAVGVPEQPQHF. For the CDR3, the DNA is TGTGCCAGCAGTGAAGCGGTAGGGGTACCTGAGCAGCCCCAGCATTTT.

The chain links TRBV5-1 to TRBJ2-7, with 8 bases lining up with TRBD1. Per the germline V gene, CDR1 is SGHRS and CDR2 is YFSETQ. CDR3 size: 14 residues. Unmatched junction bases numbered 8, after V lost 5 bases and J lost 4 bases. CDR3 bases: TGCGCCAGCAGTATCAACACAGGGGGGTACGAGCAGTACTTC. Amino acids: CASSINTGGYEQYF. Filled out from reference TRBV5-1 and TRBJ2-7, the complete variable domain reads KAGVTQTPRYLIKTRGQQVTLSCSPISGHRSVSWYQQTPGQGLQFLFEYFSETQRNKGNFPGRFSGRQFSNSRSEMNVSTLELGDSALYLCASSINTGGYEQYFGPGTRLTVT.

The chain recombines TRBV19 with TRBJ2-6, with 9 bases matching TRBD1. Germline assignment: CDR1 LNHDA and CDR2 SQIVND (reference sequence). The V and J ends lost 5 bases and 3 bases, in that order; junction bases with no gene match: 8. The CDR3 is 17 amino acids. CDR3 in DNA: TGTGCCAGTAGTTCGGGACAGGGCTTTGTTGGGGCCAACGTCCTGACTTTC. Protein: CASSSGQGFVGANVLTF.

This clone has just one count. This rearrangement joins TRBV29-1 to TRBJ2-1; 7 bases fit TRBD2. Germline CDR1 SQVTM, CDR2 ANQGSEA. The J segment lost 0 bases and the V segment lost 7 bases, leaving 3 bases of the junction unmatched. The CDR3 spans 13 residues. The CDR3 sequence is CSGGGSSYNEQFF. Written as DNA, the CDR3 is TGCAGCGGGGGCGGGAGCTCCTACAATGAGCAGTTCTTC.

CDR3 sequence: CASSQVRGANLSNQPQHF. In nucleotides, the CDR3 is TGTGCCAGCAGCCAAGTTCGGGGGGCTAACCTTAGCAATCAGCCCCAGCATTTT. V is TRBV3-1 (or the pseudogene TRBV3-2) and J is TRBJ1-5, with D possibly matching TRBD1 (6 bases). CDR1 and CDR2 (germline): LGHDT, YNNKEL (reference sequence). Deletions cut 1 base from V and 0 bases from J, with 16 bases between. CDR3 length equals 18 residues.

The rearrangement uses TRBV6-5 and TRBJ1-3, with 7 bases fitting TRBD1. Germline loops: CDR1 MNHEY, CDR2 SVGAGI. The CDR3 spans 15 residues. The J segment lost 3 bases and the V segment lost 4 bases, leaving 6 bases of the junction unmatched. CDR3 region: CASSWSGGSGNTIYF. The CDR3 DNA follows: TGTGCCAGCAGTTGGTCAGGGGGTAGTGGAAACACCATATATTTT.

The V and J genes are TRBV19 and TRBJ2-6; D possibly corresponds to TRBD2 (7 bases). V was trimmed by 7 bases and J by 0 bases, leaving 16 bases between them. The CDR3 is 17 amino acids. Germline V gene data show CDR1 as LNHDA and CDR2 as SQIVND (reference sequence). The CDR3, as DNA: TGTGCCAGTACCTCGAGGGGGGGAGACTCTGGGGCCAACGTCCTGACTTTC. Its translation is CASTSRGGDSGANVLTF.

CDR3 DNA: TGTGCCAGTAGTCAGGGACTGGAAGAGACCCAGTACTTC. It yields the protein CASSQGLEETQYF. The chain joins TRBV19 to TRBJ2-5, with a possible D match to TRBD2 (6 bases). Germline values: CDR1 LNHDA, CDR2 SQIVND (reference sequence). The V end lost 5 bases, the J end lost 3 bases, and 10 bases lay between the germline ends. The CDR3 consists of 13 residues.